A selection of T cell receptor beta chains follows, all from one sample in a study of cytomegalovirus exposure and HLA in healthy donors. Assay used: immunoSEQ multiplex PCR; TCRdb lists only in-frame clones, some missing. Of tens of thousands of clones in the sample, around 95% were seen once. The sequenced material came from PBMCs. Every receptor here comes from a woman between 18 and 29 years old in good health and CMV-seronegative. CDR3s include the opening cysteine and the closing phenylalanine or tryptophan. Each record gives: CDR3 length, J gene, clone size, V gene, D gene, CDR3 protein, CDR3 DNA. A D gene is named only where the DNA matches it firmly. Only some rows state a clone size, as once, few, many or a class for expanded clones.

14	TRBJ2-7	.	TRBV11-2	TRBD1	CAKAVDRHSYEQYF	TGTGCCAAGGCTGTGGACAGGCACTCCTACGAGCAGTACTTC
12	TRBJ1-3	.	TRBV27	.	CASLSSGNTIYF	TGTGCCAGCCTAAGCTCTGGAAACACCATATATTTT
13	TRBJ2-1	.	TRBV28	.	CASLTRGNNEQFF	TGTGCCAGCCTTACCAGGGGAAACAATGAGCAGTTCTTC
15	TRBJ2-3	.	TRBV5-5	.	CASSSAGGASNTQYF	TGTGCCAGCAGCTCAGCCGGCGGAGCATCAAATACGCAGTATTTT
14	TRBJ2-2	.	TRBV7-9	.	CASSPGTYTGELFF	TGTGCCAGCAGCCCGGGGACTTACACCGGGGAGCTGTTTTTT
13	TRBJ1-2	.	TRBV6-5	TRBD1	CASRRQGSHGYTF	TGTGCCAGCAGGCGACAGGGGTCCCATGGCTACACCTTC
14	TRBJ2-7	.	TRBV27	.	CASSLAGASYEQYF	TGTGCCAGCAGTTTGGCAGGGGCATCCTACGAGCAGTACTTC
12	TRBJ2-7	.	TRBV6-5	.	CASHPGRNEQYF	TGTGCCAGCCACCCCGGTCGCAACGAGCAGTACTTC
12	TRBJ2-3	.	TRBV2	.	CASAGYEDTQYF	TGTGCCAGCGCAGGGTACGAAGATACGCAGTATTTT
13	TRBJ2-7	.	TRBV7-8	TRBD1	CASSSGDRYEQYF	TGTGCCAGCAGCTCAGGGGACAGGTACGAGCAGTACTTC
14	TRBJ1-2	.	TRBV27	TRBD1	CASSPDRGSYGYTF	TGTGCCAGCAGCCCCGACAGGGGATCCTATGGCTACACCTTC
15	TRBJ2-1	once	TRBV6-5	TRBD2	CASSPRTSLGNEQFF	TGTGCCAGCAGTCCCCGGACTAGTCTAGGGAATGAGCAGTTCTTC
12	TRBJ1-1	.	TRBV28	.	CASSFRQSEAFF	TGTGCCAGCAGTTTCCGACAGAGTGAAGCTTTCTTT
21	TRBJ2-4	.	TRBV14	TRBD2	CASSQPILAGGRNLAKNIQYF	TGTGCCAGCAGCCAACCGATACTAGCGGGGGGCCGCAATTTAGCCAAAAACATTCAGTACTTC
16	TRBJ1-2	.	TRBV19	.	CASSPRPGDRYYGYTF	TGTGCCAGTAGTCCTCGGCCGGGAGACAGATACTATGGCTACACCTTC
15	TRBJ1-5	.	TRBV6-5	.	CASSPSGLGNQPQHF	TGTGCCAGCAGCCCGTCAGGGTTGGGCAATCAGCCCCAGCATTTT
16	TRBJ2-7	.	TRBV19	.	CASSPGTREMNYEQYF	TGTGCCAGTAGTCCCGGGACACGGGAAATGAACTACGAGCAGTACTTC
17	TRBJ1-4	.	TRBV30	.	CAWSVRRAQGTNEKLFF	TGTGCCTGGAGTGTACGCCGTGCCCAGGGGACTAATGAAAAACTGTTTTTT
15	TRBJ2-7	.	TRBV5-1	TRBD1	CASSRDRGFSYEQYF	TGCGCCAGCAGCCGGGACAGGGGATTCTCCTACGAGCAGTACTTC
15	TRBJ1-5	.	TRBV7-2	TRBD1	CASSLGDSSNQPQHF	TGTGCCAGCAGCTTAGGGGACAGCTCCAATCAGCCCCAGCATTTT
14	TRBJ2-1	.	TRBV7-3	.	CASSSQAKVNEQFF	TGTGCCAGCAGCTCTCAGGCCAAGGTCAATGAGCAGTTCTTC
17	TRBJ2-7	.	TRBV18	TRBD1	CASSPTLPGTGLDEQYF	TGTGCCAGCTCACCCACACTTCCCGGGACAGGGCTCGACGAGCAGTACTTC
14	TRBJ1-5	.	TRBV7-9	.	CASSLTGSGQPQHF	TGTGCCAGCAGCTTAACAGGGTCAGGTCAGCCCCAGCATTTT
17	TRBJ2-1	.	TRBV7-8	.	CASSLNLAAASYNEQFF	TGTGCCAGCAGCCTCAACCTCGCTGCGGCCTCCTACAATGAGCAGTTCTTC
16	TRBJ2-7	once	TRBV19	TRBD1	CASSLRDRGARYEQYF	TGTGCCAGTAGTCTACGGGACAGGGGCGCCAGATACGAGCAGTACTTC
14	TRBJ1-1	.	TRBV2	TRBD1	CASRRQGGGTEAFF	TGTGCCAGCAGGAGACAGGGGGGCGGCACTGAAGCTTTCTTT
15	TRBJ1-3	.	TRBV5-1	.	CASSYDSFSGNTIYF	TGCGCCAGCAGCTACGACAGCTTCTCTGGAAACACCATATATTTT
14	TRBJ2-4	.	TRBV6-1	.	CAGVRGGGVNIQYF	TGTGCCGGGGTGAGGGGGGGCGGTGTTAACATTCAGTACTTC
14	TRBJ1-2	.	TRBV9	.	CASSVDNKNYGYTF	TGTGCCAGCAGCGTAGACAACAAGAACTATGGCTACACCTTC
13	TRBJ1-2	.	TRBV2	.	CASQLGGNYGYTF	TGTGCCAGCCAGCTGGGGGGGAACTATGGCTACACCTTC
15	TRBJ1-2	.	TRBV7-9	.	CASSLDGPAGYGYTF	TGTGCCAGCAGCTTAGACGGCCCGGCAGGGTATGGCTACACCTTC
16	TRBJ2-3	.	TRBV9	TRBD2	CASSGGLAGDTDTQYF	TGTGCCAGCAGCGGGGGACTAGCGGGGGACACAGATACGCAGTATTTT
15	TRBJ1-6	.	TRBV28	TRBD1	CASSPGQGGNSPLHF	TGTGCCAGCAGCCCCGGACAGGGGGGCAATTCACCCCTCCACTTT
14	TRBJ1-2	.	TRBV6-5	TRBD1	CASSYSDRGYGYTF	TGTGCCAGCAGTTACTCCGACAGGGGCTATGGCTACACCTTC
15	TRBJ1-5	.	TRBV10-3	.	CAISGGPGGNQPQHF	TGTGCCATCAGCGGGGGACCCGGAGGGAATCAGCCCCAGCATTTT
15	TRBJ1-2	.	TRBV5-5	TRBD1	CASRGQGFLLNGYTF	TGTGCCAGCAGGGGACAGGGCTTTCTTCTCAATGGCTACACCTTC
15	TRBJ2-6	.	TRBV4-2	.	CASSQAGDGANVLTF	TGTGCCAGCAGCCAAGCAGGGGACGGGGCCAACGTCCTGACTTTC
16	TRBJ1-5	.	TRBV4-1	.	CASSQDLSGVGQPQHF	TGCGCCAGCAGCCAAGATCTCTCGGGGGTGGGACAGCCCCAGCATTTT
14	TRBJ2-7	.	TRBV15	.	CATSRYGQNYEQYF	TGTGCCACCAGCCGATATGGACAGAACTACGAGCAGTACTTC
16	TRBJ2-5	.	TRBV9	TRBD2	CASSVGGGGARETQYF	TGTGCCAGCAGCGTAGGTGGCGGGGGGGCCAGAGAGACCCAGTACTTC
18	TRBJ2-5	.	TRBV5-1	TRBD2	CASSRSPSTSGGEETQYF	TGCGCCAGCAGCCGTAGTCCCTCGACTAGCGGGGGGGAAGAGACCCAGTACTTC
11	TRBJ2-1	.	TRBV28	.	CASSLSGPKFF	TGTGCCAGCAGTTTATCAGGGCCTAAGTTCTTC
14	TRBJ1-6	.	TRBV5-6	TRBD1	CASSRGTANSPLHF	TGTGCCAGCAGCCGCGGGACAGCTAATTCACCCCTCCACTTT
16	TRBJ1-5	.	TRBV27	TRBD1	CASSLRWTGDNQPQHF	TGTGCCAGCAGTCTACGATGGACAGGGGACAATCAGCCCCAGCATTTT
15	TRBJ2-1	.	TRBV30	TRBD1	CAWSFPDRVRNEQFF	TGTGCCTGGAGTTTTCCTGACAGGGTGAGAAATGAGCAGTTCTTC